The 15 T cell receptor delta chains listed next were all sequenced from one sample in a study of gamma-delta T cells after stem cell transplantation. TCRdb fed the RT-PCR reads to CATT. The sample carries around 8,400 delta-chain clones, 13% to 15% recorded once. Sample: gamma-delta T cells. The receptor set was obtained from a human donor. It is not recorded whose cells these are; they may come from a transplant donor.

This clone was counted only a few times. The genes are TRDV1 and TRDJ1; 8 bases are shared with TRDD3. V was pared by 1 base and J by 0 bases, with 7 bases of the junction left unmatched. The CDR3 has 17 residues. Germline assignment: CDR1 TSWWSYY and CDR2 QGS. Written as DNA, the CDR3 is TGTGCTCTTGGGGAACCGGGAACTGGGGGGTACACCGATAAACTCATCTTT. This sequence encodes CALGEPGTGGYTDKLIF.

Concerning this clone: A far larger clone is off by one base, so a read error is likely. The chain recombines TRDV2 with TRDJ3, with D perhaps matching TRDD3 (6 bases). Trimming removed 0 bases from V and 2 bases from J, with 13 bases in between. The germline V gene encodes CDR1 GEAIGNYY and CDR2 EKD. The CDR3 spans 18 residues. CDR3 protein: CACDTGRYGPWDTRQMFF. CDR3 DNA: TGTGCCTGTGACACCGGAAGATACGGCCCCTGGGACACCCGACAGATGTTTTTC.

In this sample, this clone turned up many times. The rearrangement links TRDV1 to TRDJ1; TRDD3 matches 9 bases. Germline assignment: CDR1 TSWWSYY and CDR2 QGS. Germline trimming cut 5 bases from V and 2 bases from J; bases unmatched to any gene: 12. The CDR3 is made up of 17 amino acids. The CDR3 DNA follows: TGTGCTCTTGGGAAAACCTGCCTGGGGGATTTAACCGATAAACTCATCTTT. Translating it yields CALGKTCLGDLTDKLIF.

This chain uses TRDV2 with TRDJ1; perhaps TRDD3 as D (5 bases). The CDR3 sequence is 15 residues long. Per the germline V gene, CDR1 is GEAIGNYY and CDR2 is EKD. V shed 0 bases and J shed 0 bases, with 10 bases lying between them. CDR3 nucleotide sequence: TGTGCCTGTGACACCGGGGGCCAGTACACCGATAAACTCATCTTT. Its translation: CACDTGGQYTDKLIF.

This clone rates as medium-sized. This chain joins TRDV1 and TRDJ1; 10 nucleotides align to TRDD3. V was pared by 2 bases and J by 2 bases, with 20 bases of the junction left unmatched. CDR3 length equals 21 residues. CDR1 is TSWWSYY and CDR2 is QGS in the germline V gene. CDR3 residues: CALGEETSYGGGLGDTDKLIF. For the CDR3, the DNA is TGTGCTCTTGGGGAAGAAACTTCCTACGGGGGTGGACTGGGGGATACCGATAAACTCATCTTT.

This clone is labeled as medium-sized. The chain has TRDV1 and TRDJ1; 7 bases line up with TRDD2. Germline assignment: CDR1 TSWWSYY and CDR2 QGS. The CDR3 is 21 residues long. V gave up 4 bases and J gave up 5 bases; unmatched junction bases: 28. The CDR3 loop is CALGVLSPARPSSQGKDKLIF. Here the CDR3 DNA reads TGTGCTCTTGGGGTCTTAAGCCCGGCTCGGCCTTCCTCGCAGGGGAAGGATAAACTCATCTTT.

The chain combines TRDV3 with TRDJ1; 7 nucleotides agree with TRDD3. Germline V gene sequence: CDR1 TVYSNPD, CDR2 GDNSRS (reference sequence). The V segment lost 2 bases and the J segment 1 base; nucleotides outside the gene matches: 13. This CDR3 region has 16 residues. DNA of the CDR3: TGTGCCTTTGTTAGCGAGGATACGCATGGCACCGATAAACTCATCTTT. This encodes CAFVSEDTHGTDKLIF.

This clone is medium-sized in the sample. The CDR3 protein is CACDTGELGDTSPQKLYTDKLIF. For the CDR3, the DNA is TGTGCCTGTGACACCGGAGAGCTGGGGGATACGAGCCCCCAGAAGTTATACACCGATAAACTCATCTTT. The rearrangement links TRDV2 to TRDJ1, with 12 bases aligning to TRDD3. The CDR3 is 23 residues long. V was clipped by 0 bases and J by 0 bases; unmatched bases: 22. The germline V gene encodes CDR1 GEAIGNYY and CDR2 EKD.

This clone was seen more than once but under ten times. The chain combines TRDV1 with TRDJ1; 9 positions match TRDD3. CDR3 length: 16 amino acids. The J segment lost 2 bases and the V segment lost 4 bases, leaving 8 bases of the junction unmatched. The germline gives CDR1 TSWWSYY, CDR2 QGS. CDR3 sequence: CALGGPWGIPTDKLIF. The DNA for the CDR3 is TGTGCTCTTGGGGGTCCCTGGGGGATTCCGACCGATAAACTCATCTTT.

This clone was counted a few times. Sequence at one end of the junction differs from germline and may be a read error. This specimen includes other DNA sequences encoding the same CDR3. V is TRDV2 and J is TRDJ3; the D gene is possibly TRDD3 (5 bases). CDR1 is GEAIGNYY and CDR2 is EKD in the germline V gene. The CDR3 extends over 19 amino acids. The CDR3 reads CACDTVVYSSSWDTRQMFF. In nucleotides, the CDR3 is TGTGCCTGTGACACCGTTGTCTACTCGAGCTCCTGGGACACCCGACAGATGTTCTTC.

This clone showed up just a few times. This sequence is one base from a far larger clone and is likely a read error. The chain recombines TRDV2 with TRDJ1; 8 bases fit TRDD3. Germline CDR1 is GEAIGNYY and CDR2 is EKD. The V gene end was trimmed by 2 bases and the J gene end by 1 base; junction bases not matched to a gene: 2. This CDR3 is 14 amino acids long. CDR3 region: CACDILGGTDKLIF. As DNA, the CDR3 is TGTGCCTGTGACATACTGGGGGGCACCGATAAACTCATCTTT.

Details on this clone: The junction departs from the called germline gene at one end, perhaps through a read error. Distinct nucleotide sequences in the sample also encode this CDR3. V usage is TRDV2 and J usage is TRDJ3, with TRDD3 as a possible D gene (5 bases). The CDR3 totals 17 residues. CDR1 and CDR2 (germline): GEAIGNYY, EKD. Here the CDR3 DNA reads TGCGCCTGTGACCCCGTTGGATACTCCTGGGACACCCGACAGATGTTTTTC. Its translation is CACDPVGYSWDTRQMFF.

Remarks on this clone: A much larger clonotype is one base distant, so this may be a read error. The gene calls are TRDV2 and TRDJ3; TRDD3 agrees at 8 bases. The J segment lost 1 base and the V segment lost 4 bases, leaving 11 bases of the junction unmatched. There are 19 residues in the CDR3. In germline, CDR1 is GEAIGNYY, CDR2 EKD. As DNA, the CDR3 is TGTGCCTGTGATGCCGTACTGGGGGGATGGTCCTGGGACACCCGACAGATGTTTTTC. It encodes CACDAVLGGWSWDTRQMFF.

In its sample, this clone ranks as medium-sized. CDR3 nucleotide sequence: TGTGCTCTTTGGGCCCTTCCCCTTCCTACCTGGGGGATGAGGTTTTTGACAGCACAACTCTTCTTT. It translates to CALWALPLPTWGMRFLTAQLFF. The chain uses TRDV1 and TRDJ2, with D tentatively TRDD2 or TRDD3 (9 bases each). Germline V gene lookup returns CDR1 TSWWSYY and CDR2 QGS. Trimming pared 8 bases from V and 1 base from J, leaving 35 bases between. CDR3 length: 22 amino acids.

With regard to this clone: This probably arose from a read error, given a far larger clone one base away. The CDR3 bases are TGTGCCTGTGACGTTCTCGGGACGGTCTCCTGGGACGCCCGACAGATGTTTTTC. It encodes CACDVLGTVSWDARQMFF. The gene calls are TRDV2 and TRDJ3, with D possibly being TRDD3 (5 bases). Germline CDR1 and CDR2: GEAIGNYY and EKD. This CDR3 region has 18 residues.